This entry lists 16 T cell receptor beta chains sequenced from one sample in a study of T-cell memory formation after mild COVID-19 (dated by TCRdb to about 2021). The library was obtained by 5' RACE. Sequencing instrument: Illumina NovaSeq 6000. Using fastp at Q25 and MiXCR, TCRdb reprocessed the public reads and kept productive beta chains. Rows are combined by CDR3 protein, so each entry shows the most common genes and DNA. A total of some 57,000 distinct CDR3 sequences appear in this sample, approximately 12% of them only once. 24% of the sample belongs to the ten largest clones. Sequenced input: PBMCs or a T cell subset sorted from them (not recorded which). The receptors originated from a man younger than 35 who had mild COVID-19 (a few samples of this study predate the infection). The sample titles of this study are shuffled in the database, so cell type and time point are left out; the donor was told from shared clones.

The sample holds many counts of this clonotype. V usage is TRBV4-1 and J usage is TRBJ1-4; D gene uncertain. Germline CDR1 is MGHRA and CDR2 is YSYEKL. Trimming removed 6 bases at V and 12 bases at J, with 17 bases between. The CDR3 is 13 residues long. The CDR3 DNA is TGCGCCAGCAGTCATTACGCGTTCAGGCAACTGTTTTTT. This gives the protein CASSHYAFRQLFF.

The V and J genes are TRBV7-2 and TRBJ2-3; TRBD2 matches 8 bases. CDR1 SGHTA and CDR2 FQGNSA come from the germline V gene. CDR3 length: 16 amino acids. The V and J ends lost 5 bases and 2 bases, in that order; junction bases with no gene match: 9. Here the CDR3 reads CASSPRVGGATDTQYF. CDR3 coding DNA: TGTGCCAGCAGCCCGCGCGTCGGGGGGGCCACAGATACGCAGTATTTT.

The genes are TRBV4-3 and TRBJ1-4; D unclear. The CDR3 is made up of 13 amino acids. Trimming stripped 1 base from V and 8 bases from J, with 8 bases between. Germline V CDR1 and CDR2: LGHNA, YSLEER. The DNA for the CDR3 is TGCGCCAGCAGCCAAGGGGTCCGGGAAAAACTGTTTTTT. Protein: CASSQGVREKLFF.

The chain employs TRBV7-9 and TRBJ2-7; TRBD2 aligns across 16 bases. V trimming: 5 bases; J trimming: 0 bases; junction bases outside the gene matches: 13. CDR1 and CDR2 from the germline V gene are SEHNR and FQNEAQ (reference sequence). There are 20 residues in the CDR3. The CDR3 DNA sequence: TGTGCCAGCAGCCCGTATCCGGGACTAGCGGGGGGGCCCGACTCCTACGAGCAGTACTTC. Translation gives CASSPYPGLAGGPDSYEQYF. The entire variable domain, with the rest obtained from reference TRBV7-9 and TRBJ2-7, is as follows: DTGVSQNPRHKITKRGQNVTFRCDPISEHNRLYWYRQTLGQGPEFLTYFQNEAQLEKSRLLSDRFSAERPKGSFSTLEIQRTEQGDSAMYLCASSPYPGLAGGPDSYEQYFGPGTRLTVT.

This CDR3 reads CASSGAWVETQYF. In nucleotides, the CDR3 is TGCGCCAGCAGCGGGGCGTGGGTAGAGACCCAGTACTTC. The rearrangement uses TRBV5-1 and TRBJ2-5; D perhaps matches TRBD1 (5 bases). The ends were cut back, 4 bases at V and 4 bases at J, with 11 bases in the middle. The germline V gene has CDR1 SGHRS and CDR2 YFSETQ. The CDR3 is 13 amino acids.

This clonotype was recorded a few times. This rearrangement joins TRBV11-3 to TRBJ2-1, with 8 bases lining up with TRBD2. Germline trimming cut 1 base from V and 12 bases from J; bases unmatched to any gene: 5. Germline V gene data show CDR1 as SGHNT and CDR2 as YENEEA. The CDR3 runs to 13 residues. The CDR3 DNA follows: TGTGCCAGCAGCTTAGGGTTGACTAGCGTGCAGTTCTTC. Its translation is CASSLGLTSVQFF.

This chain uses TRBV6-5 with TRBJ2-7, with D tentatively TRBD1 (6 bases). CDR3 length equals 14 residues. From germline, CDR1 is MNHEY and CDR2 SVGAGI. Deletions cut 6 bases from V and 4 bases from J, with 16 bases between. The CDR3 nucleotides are TGTGCCAGCAGCCCGGGAAGGGGGAAGTACGAGCAGTACTTC. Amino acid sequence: CASSPGRGKYEQYF.

The DNA for the CDR3 is TGTGCCAGCAGACCCTGGGCTAGCGGGGGGGAGACCCAGTACTTC. Its protein is CASRPWASGGETQYF. The V gene is TRBV6-2 or TRBV6-3, the J gene TRBJ2-5; 11 bases are a match to TRBD2. Germline CDR1 and CDR2: MNHEY and SVGEGT. The J segment lost 5 bases and the V segment lost 6 bases, leaving 8 bases of the junction unmatched. The CDR3 is 15 residues long.

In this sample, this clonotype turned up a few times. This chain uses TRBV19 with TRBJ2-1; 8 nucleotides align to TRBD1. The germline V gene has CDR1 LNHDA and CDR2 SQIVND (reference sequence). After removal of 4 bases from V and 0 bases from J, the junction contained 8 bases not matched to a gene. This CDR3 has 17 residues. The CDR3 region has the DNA TGTGCCAGTAGTACGCCGGGACAGGCGAGCTCCTACAATGAGCAGTTCTTC. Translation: CASSTPGQASSYNEQFF.

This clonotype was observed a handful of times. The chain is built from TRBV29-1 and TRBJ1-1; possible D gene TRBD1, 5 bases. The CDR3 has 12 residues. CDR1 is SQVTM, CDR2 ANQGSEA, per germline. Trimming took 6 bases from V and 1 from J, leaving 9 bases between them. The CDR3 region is CSVIQGNTEAFF. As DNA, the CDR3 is TGCAGCGTGATTCAGGGGAACACTGAAGCTTTCTTT.

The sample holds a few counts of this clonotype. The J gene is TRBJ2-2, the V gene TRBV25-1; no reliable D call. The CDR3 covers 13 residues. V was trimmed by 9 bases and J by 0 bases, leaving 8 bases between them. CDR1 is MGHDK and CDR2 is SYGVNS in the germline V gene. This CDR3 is CASFLPNTGELFF. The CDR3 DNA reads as TGTGCCAGTTTCCTCCCGAACACCGGGGAGCTGTTTTTT.

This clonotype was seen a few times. In nucleotides, the CDR3 is TGTGCCAGCAGCACCTACAGGGGCAGAGGAAACACCATATATTTT. Residues: CASSTYRGRGNTIYF. The V and J genes are TRBV11-2 and TRBJ1-3, with 7 positions matching TRBD1. The ends lost 5 bases at V and 4 bases at J; junction bases unmatched: 8. The CDR3 has 15 residues. CDR1 and CDR2 from the germline V gene are SGHAT and FQNNGV.

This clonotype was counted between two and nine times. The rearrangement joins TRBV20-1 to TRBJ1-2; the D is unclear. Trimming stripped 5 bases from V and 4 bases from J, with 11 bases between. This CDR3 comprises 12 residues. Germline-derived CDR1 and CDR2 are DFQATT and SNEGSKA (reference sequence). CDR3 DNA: TGCAGTGCTCCAGACCAGCGCTATGGCTACACCTTC. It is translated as CSAPDQRYGYTF.

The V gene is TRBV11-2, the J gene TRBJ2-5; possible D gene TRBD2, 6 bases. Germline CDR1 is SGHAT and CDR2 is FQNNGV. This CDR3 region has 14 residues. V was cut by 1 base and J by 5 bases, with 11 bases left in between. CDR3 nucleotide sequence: TGTGCCAGCAGCTTAGCGGGCGGGGCCGAGACCCAGTACTTC. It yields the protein CASSLAGGAETQYF.

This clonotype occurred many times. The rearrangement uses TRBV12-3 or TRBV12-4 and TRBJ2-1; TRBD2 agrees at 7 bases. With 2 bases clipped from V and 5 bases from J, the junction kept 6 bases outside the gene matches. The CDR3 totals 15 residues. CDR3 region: CASSLTGGKHNEQFF. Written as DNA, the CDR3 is TGTGCCAGCAGTTTAACGGGGGGTAAACACAATGAGCAGTTCTTC.

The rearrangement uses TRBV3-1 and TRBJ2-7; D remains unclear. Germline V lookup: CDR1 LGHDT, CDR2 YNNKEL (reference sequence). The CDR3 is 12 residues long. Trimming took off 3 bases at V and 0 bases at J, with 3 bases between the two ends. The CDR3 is CASSQYSYEQYF. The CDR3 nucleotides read TGTGCCAGCAGCCAGTACTCCTACGAGCAGTACTTC.